What follows describes a single T cell receptor (beta chain). Its cognate antigen is unknown. Germline is not matched at one junction end, which may reflect a read error. TCRdb fed the reads into MiXCR, producing one record per CDR3 protein. This table has about 310,000 distinct CDR3 sequences, around a quarter appearing once. CDR1 is SGHVS, CDR2 FNYEAQ, per germline. The CDR3 runs to 12 residues. The data were taken from a study of T cell repertoires in cytomegalovirus infection. Across the whole study: Both CMV infection and a matching HLA type were indicated by public TCR beta signatures.

General observations from the study: In two of eight donors, the top clonotype was HLA-C-restricted CMV-specific.

This specimen consisted of cultured PBMCs, obtained from culture after CMV antigen stimulation. This clonotype was sampled from a human donor in good health (CMV status not recorded). Some clones in this sample may be carry-over from other donors' samples. This sequence joins TRBV7-6 and TRBJ2-1; a weak D match, TRBD2 (5 bases). The CDR3 DNA is TGTGCCAGCAGCTTTTGGGGAGCCGAGTGGGTCTTC. Amino acids: CASSFWGAEWVF.